This TCR beta chain derives from a study of T cells expressing NK-cell markers. After re-calling the 5' RACE reads, TCRdb lists one entry per CDR3 protein, DNA absent. In all, the sample yields about 110,000 distinct CDR3 sequences. Sequencing was carried out using blood T cells: a sorted CD56 or NKG2C T cell subset, CD4+ or CD8+ T cells, or bulk PBMC T cells (not recorded which). The clonotype was recovered from a woman between 18 and 69 years old in good health.

CDR3 residues: CSARDPTASGRLVIYEQYF. The chain carries TRBV20-1 and TRBJ2-7; TCRdb designates TRBD2, a call that cannot be tested without DNA. The length of the CDR3 is 19 residues. Germline CDR1 DFQATT, CDR2 SNEGSKA (reference sequence).